This T cell receptor beta chain was found in a study of beta chain features in type 1 diabetes. Findings of the study overall: It was among patients, rather than healthy donors, that naive, central memory and Treg TCRB repertoires appeared more similar. A moderate, significant TCRB CDR3 shortening appeared in type 1 diabetes across four CD4+ subsets. A pattern of fewer insertions and more deletions at VDJ junctions was seen in type 1 diabetes patients.

About this clone itself: Its antigen is not known.

Via the markers CD45RO/CCR7/CD25/CD127/CD95/CD27, stem cell-like memory, regulatory, central memory and naive CD4+ cells were sorted. Germline-derived CDR1 and CDR2 are MDHEN and SYDVKM. V was trimmed by 4 bases and J by 5 bases, leaving 12 bases between them. The CDR3 length is 14 residues. The sequenced template was cDNA made from the entire isolated RNA. Each sample of naive, central memory or regulatory T cells had, on average, around 3.5 million reads. The assay was immunoSEQ multiplex PCR, and TCRdb's table has in-frame clones only and misses some. The sample has some 240,000 clones; approximately 16% are singletons.

This chain joins TRBV28 and TRBJ1-5, with D possibly being TRBD1 (6 bases). What was sequenced was naive CD4+ T cells from blood. The source of this sequence is a man aged 25 to 40 with type 1 diabetes. In DNA, the CDR3 is TGTGCCAGCAGTTCACAGGGAAGGGATCAGCCCCAGCATTTT. It translates to CASSSQGRDQPQHF.